This T cell receptor beta chain stems from a study of shared clonotypes between healthy human individuals. Study overall: The donor group consisted of two women and a few men, aged 18 to 49.

Study-wide results and caveats: Against clonotypes common to all four donors, non-shared ones had lower generation probabilities.

Assay execution took place at the deep level. Assay: immunoSEQ multiplex PCR; the TCRdb copy retains only in-frame clones and omits some. The top ten hold under 11% of the sample, which has 150,000 to 200,000 clones, 66% seen once. A remark on this clone: Its target is not known.

The V end lost 7 bases, the J end lost 10 bases, and 14 bases lay between the germline ends. The V gene's germline CDR1 is LNHDA and CDR2 SQIVND (reference sequence). The CDR3 spans 11 residues. The sequenced sample was memory CD4+ T cells sorted from blood. Subset: CD45RA-negative fraction. The TCR comes from a man aged 30-40 years in good health. The chain combines TRBV19 with TRBJ2-7; D gene unclear. In DNA form, the CDR3 reads TGTGCCAGTACCCACGGTACAGAACAGTACTTC. Its protein is CASTHGTEQYF. Filled out from reference TRBV19 and TRBJ2-7, the complete variable domain reads DGGITQSPKYLFRKEGQNVTLSCEQNLNHDAMYWYRQDPGQGLRLIYYSQIVNDFQKGDIAEGYSVSREKKESFPLTVTSAQKNPTAFYLCASTHGTEQYFGPGTRLTVT.